This TCR beta chain comes out of a study of somatic mutations in cytotoxic T cells in rheumatoid arthritis. Across the whole study: Blood from the patient (about 33 ml EDTA) was drawn right after diagnosis, pretreatment.

Note on this clone: Its antigen remains unknown. Germline is not matched at one junction end, which may reflect a read error.

Original analysis: Expanded CD8+ clones from patients, those larger than 1%, seldom had a match among published virus-specific TCRB sequences. Assay used: immunoSEQ multiplex PCR; TCRdb lists only in-frame clones, some missing. That table gives V, J and clone size, and the DNA gave D and trimming. The table shows tens of thousands of clones, with around nine tenths occurring only once. Findings of the study overall: Greater age accompanied higher CD8+ clonality in rheumatoid arthritis patients, a pattern that was absent in healthy controls.

The clonotype originates from an adult with rheumatoid arthritis. The sample consisted of CD8+ T cells sorted from blood.

The CDR3 region is CASSFGTGGDNEQFF. DNA of the CDR3: TGTGCTAGCAGCTTCGGGACAGGGGGGGACAATGAGCAGTTCTTC. The chain has TRBV7-7 and TRBJ2-1; TRBD1 matches 11 bases. Germline V CDR1 and CDR2: SSHAT, FNYEAQ (reference sequence). This CDR3 is built from 15 residues.